Below, 26 T cell receptor beta chains from the same sample are listed, as sequenced in a study of OX40 agonist ivuxolimab in advanced cancers. Generated by immunoSEQ multiplex PCR, the TCRdb table keeps only in-frame clones and is missing some. The sample lists about 54,000 clones, about nine tenths occurring once. Material: CD4+ or CD8+ T cells sorted from blood, obtained in a trial of the OX40 agonist ivuxolimab. The receptor source for this set is an adult with an advanced solid tumor such as melanoma, head and neck, liver or kidney cancer.

The chain joins TRBV6-6 to TRBJ1-5, with 8 bases aligning to TRBD1. This CDR3 region has 15 residues. V shed 6 bases and J 2 bases; nucleotides not matched to a gene: 6. From germline, CDR1 is MNHNY and CDR2 SVGAGI (reference sequence). The CDR3 coding sequence is TGTGCCAGCAGCCGCGGACAGGGTGGCAATCAGCCCCAGCATTTT. Protein sequence: CASSRGQGGNQPQHF.

V gene TRBV4-1 combines with J gene TRBJ2-7, with 8 bases identical to TRBD1. This CDR3 region has 16 residues. Germline values: CDR1 MGHRA, CDR2 YSYEKL. J lost 0 bases, V lost 1 base, and 5 bases had no gene match. This CDR3 is CASSQVAGGYSYEQYF. As DNA, the CDR3 is TGCGCCAGCAGCCAAGTCGCAGGGGGCTACTCCTACGAGCAGTACTTC.

This clone is a singleton in its sample. This sequence joins TRBV7-9 and TRBJ1-2; D not certain. Per the germline V gene, CDR1 is SEHNR and CDR2 is FQNEAQ (reference sequence). V was cut by 4 bases and J by 2 bases, with 11 bases left in between. The CDR3 has 14 amino acids. CDR3 nucleotides: TGTGCCAGCAGCTCGCCAGGAGGGAACTATGGCTACACCTTC. Translation: CASSSPGGNYGYTF.

The gene calls are TRBV7-6 and TRBJ1-6; D not resolved. Deletions cut 0 bases from V and 7 bases from J, with 10 bases between. This CDR3 has 15 residues. The V gene's germline CDR1 is SGHVS and CDR2 FNYEAQ. In DNA, the CDR3 is TGTGCCAGCAGCTTAGCGGATTACCGGAATTCACCCCTCCACTTT. Translation gives CASSLADYRNSPLHF.

V usage is TRBV6-1 and J usage is TRBJ1-2, with D possibly TRBD1 on 6 matching bases. The CDR3 totals 14 residues. Trimming took off 0 bases at V and 8 bases at J, with 13 bases between the two ends. Germline assignment: CDR1 MNHNS and CDR2 SASEGT. CDR3 loop: CASSEANRVTGYTF. CDR3 nucleotides: TGTGCCAGCAGTGAAGCGAACAGGGTTACGGGCTACACCTTC.

The chain employs TRBV15 and TRBJ1-1; weak D call: TRBD1 (5 bases). Deletions cut 7 bases from V and 4 bases from J, with 16 bases between. The CDR3 contains 14 residues. CDR1 LNHNV and CDR2 YYDKDF come from the germline V gene (reference sequence). The CDR3 sequence is CATTRRGVGTEAFF. CDR3 nucleotide sequence: TGTGCCACCACCCGTCGAGGGGTGGGCACTGAAGCTTTCTTT. Full variable domain (missing parts from reference TRBV15 and TRBJ1-1): DAMVIQNPRYQVTQFGKPVTLSCSQTLNHNVMYWYQQKSSQAPKLLFHYYDKDFNNEADTPDNFQSRRPNTSFCFLDIRSPGLGDTAMYLCATTRRGVGTEAFFGQGTRLTVV.

The chain has TRBV5-1 and TRBJ2-2, with unresolved D. The CDR3 loop spans 13 amino acids. CDR1 and CDR2 from the germline V gene are SGHRS and YFSETQ. Trimming pared 0 bases from V and 6 bases from J, leaving 6 bases between. The CDR3 nucleotides read TGCGCCAGCAGCTTGGGCGAGCCCGGGGAGCTGTTTTTT. As protein: CASSLGEPGELFF. The entire variable domain, with the rest obtained from reference TRBV5-1 and TRBJ2-2, is as follows: KAGVTQTPRYLIKTRGQQVTLSCSPISGHRSVSWYQQTPGQGLQFLFEYFSETQRNKGNFPGRFSGRQFSNSRSEMNVSTLELGDSALYLCASSLGEPGELFFGEGSRLTVL.

This chain links TRBV19 with TRBJ2-3, with D perhaps matching TRBD1 (6 bases). With 0 bases removed from V and 1 base from J, the gap between germline ends came to 11 bases. This CDR3 contains 16 residues. Germline lookup yields CDR1 LNHDA and CDR2 SQIVND (reference sequence). CDR3 sequence: CASSIDLWTGTDTQYF. The CDR3 nucleotides are TGTGCCAGTAGTATAGATCTATGGACAGGCACAGATACGCAGTATTTT. The full variable domain, its missing parts supplied by reference TRBV19 and TRBJ2-3, is DGGITQSPKYLFRKEGQNVTLSCEQNLNHDAMYWYRQDPGQGLRLIYYSQIVNDFQKGDIAEGYSVSREKKESFPLTVTSAQKNPTAFYLCASSIDLWTGTDTQYFGPGTRLTVL.

The rearrangement joins TRBV4-1 to TRBJ2-7, with TRBD2 matching 12 bases. CDR3 length: 15 amino acids. The J segment lost 13 bases and the V segment lost 4 bases, leaving 14 bases of the junction unmatched. Germline V CDR1 and CDR2: MGHRA, YSYEKL. CDR3 residues: CASSPLTSGGDFVYF. For the CDR3, the DNA is TGCGCCAGCAGCCCCCTGACTAGCGGGGGAGATTTTGTATACTTC.

The chain employs TRBV27 and TRBJ2-2, with 16 bases fitting TRBD2. The CDR3 loop spans 19 amino acids. J was trimmed by 3 bases and V by 7 bases; bases with no gene match: 11. Germline V gene data show CDR1 as MNHEY and CDR2 as SMNVEV (reference sequence). CDR3 nucleotide sequence: TGTGCCAGCACTTCCAGGGGACTAGCGGGGGGGCCAGACACCGGGGAGCTGTTTTTT. It is translated as CASTSRGLAGGPDTGELFF.

The chain uses TRBV6-1 and TRBJ2-5, with D perhaps TRBD1 or TRBD2 (5 bases each). Trimming took 1 base from V and 5 from J, leaving 8 bases between them. Per germline, CDR1 MNHNS and CDR2 SASEGT. This CDR3 comprises 13 residues. Written as DNA, the CDR3 is TGTGCCAGCAGTGAAGTGGGGGATGAGACCCAGTACTTC. This sequence encodes CASSEVGDETQYF.

A note on this clone: A read error may produce the germline difference seen at one junction end. The chain couples TRBV11-3 to TRBJ2-7; D perhaps matches TRBD1 (6 bases). Germline-derived CDR1 and CDR2 are SGHNT and YENEEA. The CDR3 totals 14 residues. This CDR3 reads CASSLETGVPTKHF. In nucleotides, the CDR3 is TGTGCCAGCAGCTTAGAGACAGGCGTACCTACGAAGCACTTC.

This chain links TRBV29-1 with TRBJ1-5, with D unclear. V was trimmed by 4 bases and J by 5 bases, leaving 18 bases between them. CDR1 is SQVTM, CDR2 ANQGSEA, per germline. The CDR3 is 15 amino acids. The CDR3 reads CSVGERVGPDQPQHF. CDR3 coding DNA: TGCAGCGTTGGGGAACGAGTAGGGCCCGATCAGCCCCAGCATTTT.

This chain links TRBV2 with TRBJ2-7; perhaps D is TRBD1 or TRBD2 (6 bases each). The CDR3 runs 14 residues. Germline V gene data show CDR1 as SNHLY and CDR2 as FYNNEI. The ends were cut back, 3 bases at V and 3 bases at J, with 12 bases in the middle. The CDR3 region is CASSEWGASYEQYF. The CDR3 nucleotides are TGTGCCAGCAGTGAGTGGGGGGCCAGCTACGAGCAGTACTTC.

The chain carries TRBV28 and TRBJ1-3, with D possibly being TRBD1 (5 bases). V gave up 4 bases and J gave up 2 bases, with 9 bases separating them. This CDR3 has 14 amino acids. CDR1 MDHEN and CDR2 SYDVKM come from the germline V gene. The CDR3 loop is CASSSTGAGNTIYF. DNA for the CDR3: TGTGCCAGCAGTTCTACAGGAGCTGGAAACACCATATATTTT.

This chain uses TRBV10-2 with TRBJ1-1; D perhaps matches TRBD1 (5 bases). The V gene lost 6 bases and the J gene lost 3 bases, with 8 bases spanning the gap. This CDR3 is 12 amino acids long. Germline assignment: CDR1 WSHSY and CDR2 SAAADI. The CDR3 DNA is TGCGCCAGCAGGTTGGGGGACACTGAAGCTTTCTTT. Its translation is CASRLGDTEAFF.

The chain combines TRBV5-1 with TRBJ1-2; 7 nucleotides agree with TRBD1. V gave up 0 bases and J gave up 7 bases; unmatched junction bases: 6. The CDR3 totals 14 residues. The germline CDR1 and CDR2 sequences are SGHRS and YFSETQ. Here the CDR3 reads CASSLGQGEAGYTF. The DNA of the CDR3 is TGCGCCAGCAGCTTGGGACAGGGTGAAGCTGGCTACACCTTC. Full variable domain (missing parts from reference TRBV5-1 and TRBJ1-2): KAGVTQTPRYLIKTRGQQVTLSCSPISGHRSVSWYQQTPGQGLQFLFEYFSETQRNKGNFPGRFSGRQFSNSRSEMNVSTLELGDSALYLCASSLGQGEAGYTFGSGTRLTVV.

The rearrangement links TRBV19 to TRBJ2-7; D is perhaps TRBD1 or TRBD2 (5 bases each). Germline CDR1 reads LNHDA; CDR2 reads SQIVND (reference sequence). The CDR3 sequence is 13 residues long. V lost 6 bases and J lost 2, with 11 bases in between. In DNA, the CDR3 is TGTGCCAGTAGGGGGGTAGGTGCCTACGAGCAGTACTTC. This gives the protein CASRGVGAYEQYF.

The chain's CDR3 is CSVLVSYNSPLHF. The CDR3 DNA reads TGCAGCGTCCTGGTCTCCTATAATTCACCCCTCCACTTT. V is TRBV29-1 and J is TRBJ1-6; D gene unclear. Trimming shortened V by 6 bases and J by 0 bases, and 6 bases separated the two germline ends. Germline lookup yields CDR1 SQVTM and CDR2 ANQGSEA. CDR3 length equals 13 residues.

The CDR3 loop is CASSSGPFGHQPQHF. The DNA for the CDR3 is TGTGCCAGCAGCTCCGGGCCTTTCGGGCATCAGCCCCAGCATTTT. V is TRBV11-2 and J is TRBJ1-5; D unresolved. Germline V gives CDR1 SGHAT, CDR2 FQNNGV. The CDR3 sequence is 15 residues long. The V end lost 4 bases, the J end lost 5 bases, and 15 bases lay between the germline ends.

The chain couples TRBV29-1 to TRBJ2-3, with 9 bases that match TRBD1. This CDR3 is built from 13 residues. V was clipped by 6 bases and J by 3 bases; unmatched bases: 4. Germline V lookup: CDR1 SQVTM, CDR2 ANQGSEA. CDR3 residues: CSVNRGRTDTQYF. CDR3 bases: TGCAGCGTGAACAGGGGGCGGACAGATACGCAGTATTTT.

The CDR3 sequence is CASRLTGGGYEQYF. In nucleotides, the CDR3 is TGTGCCAGCAGATTGACAGGGGGTGGTTACGAGCAGTACTTC. This chain joins TRBV11-2 and TRBJ2-7; 9 nucleotides line up with TRBD1. Unmatched junction bases numbered 7, after V lost 6 bases and J lost 4 bases. Germline-derived CDR1 and CDR2 are SGHAT and FQNNGV. The CDR3 has 14 amino acids.

This clone was seen a few times. This sequence joins TRBV6-4 and TRBJ1-6; D unresolved. The CDR3 is 15 amino acids. Germline CDR1 is MRHNA and CDR2 is SNTAGT. The V and J ends lost 3 bases and 9 bases respectively, with 15 bases between them. The CDR3 region is CASSEGSGSGSPLHF. DNA for the CDR3: TGTGCCAGCAGTGAGGGAAGCGGCTCCGGTTCACCCCTCCACTTT.

The gene calls are TRBV6-4 and TRBJ2-5, with D possibly matching TRBD1 (7 bases). Between the trimmed V and J ends, which lost 6 bases and 4 bases, there was a span of 12 bases. In germline, CDR1 is MRHNA, CDR2 SNTAGT. The CDR3 extends over 13 amino acids. This CDR3 is CASSRQGGETQYF. DNA for the CDR3: TGTGCCAGCAGCAGACAGGGAGGAGAGACCCAGTACTTC.

The V and J genes are TRBV10-3 and TRBJ1-4, with TRBD1 matching over 9 bases. V lost 7 bases, J lost 2 bases, and 5 bases stayed unmatched. Germline loops: CDR1 ENHRY, CDR2 SYGVKD. This CDR3 is 15 amino acids long. The CDR3 loop reads CAINRDRVTNEKLFF. For the CDR3, the DNA is TGTGCCATCAATCGGGACAGGGTTACTAATGAAAAACTGTTTTTT.

The CDR3 DNA is TGTGCCAGCAGCTTGGGGACGGACGGCTACGAGCAGTACTTC. Its translation is CASSLGTDGYEQYF. The chain is built from TRBV5-4 and TRBJ2-7, with unresolved D. Germline-derived CDR1 and CDR2 are SGHNT and YYREEE (reference sequence). The CDR3 extends over 14 amino acids. Between the trimmed V and J ends, which lost 0 bases and 3 bases, there was a span of 10 bases.